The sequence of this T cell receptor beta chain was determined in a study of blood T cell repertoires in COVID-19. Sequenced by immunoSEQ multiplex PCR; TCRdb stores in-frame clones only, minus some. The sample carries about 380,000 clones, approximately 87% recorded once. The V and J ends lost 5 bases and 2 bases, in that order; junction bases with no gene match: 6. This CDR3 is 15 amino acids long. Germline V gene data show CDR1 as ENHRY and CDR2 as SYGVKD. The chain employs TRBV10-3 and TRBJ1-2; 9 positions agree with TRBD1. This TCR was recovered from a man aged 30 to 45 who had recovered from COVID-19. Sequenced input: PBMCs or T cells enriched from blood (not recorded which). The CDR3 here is CAISSNGQGNYGYTF. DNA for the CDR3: TGTGCCATCAGTTCAAACGGACAGGGGAACTATGGCTACACCTTC.